This paragraph reports one T cell receptor (beta chain). Antigen specificity is unknown. V lost 3 bases and J lost 5; bases outside the gene matches: 8. CDR1 is LGHNT, CDR2 FRNRAP, per germline. CDR3 length: 16 residues. The data were taken from a study of cytomegalovirus exposure and HLA in healthy donors. Study in general: The same platform was used for the approximately 120 validation repertoires as for the approximately 730 first-cohort repertoires, as reported in a later analysis.

Data came from immunoSEQ multiplex PCR; TCRdb stores just in-frame clones and leaves some out. The sample includes more than 250,000 clones, around 91% of them seen just once. These donors were members of the roughly 120-subject validation cohort, a group separate from the roughly 670-subject first cohort. Findings and limits, study-wide: First-cohort TCR clusters tended to co-occur in the roughly 130 validation repertoires, a later analysis found. Cytomegalovirus association was assigned to approximately 160 TCR beta chains.

What was sequenced was PBMCs. This receptor was taken from a woman in her 30s in good health and CMV-seronegative. The chain joins TRBV12-5 to TRBJ2-3, with 10 bases lining up with TRBD1. The CDR3, as DNA: TGTGCTAGTGGTTTAACCGGGACAGGGGCGGGAGATACGCAGTATTTT. Protein: CASGLTGTGAGDTQYF.